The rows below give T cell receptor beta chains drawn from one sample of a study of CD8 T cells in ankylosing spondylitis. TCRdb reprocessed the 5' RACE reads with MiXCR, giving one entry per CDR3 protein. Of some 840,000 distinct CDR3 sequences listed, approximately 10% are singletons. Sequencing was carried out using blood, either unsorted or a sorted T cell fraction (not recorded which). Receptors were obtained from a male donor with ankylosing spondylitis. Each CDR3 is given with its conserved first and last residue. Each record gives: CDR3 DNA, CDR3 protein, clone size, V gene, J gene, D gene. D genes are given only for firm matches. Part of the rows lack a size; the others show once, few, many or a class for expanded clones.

TGTGCCAGCAGTTTCGGAGGACCGCACCTCTACGAGCAGTACTTC,CASSFGGPHLYEQYF,many,TRBV12-3/TRBV12-4,TRBJ2-7,NA
TGCAGTGCCCAACTACAGGGGAGCGGTGAGCAGTTCTTC,CSAQLQGSGEQFF,NA,TRBV20-1,TRBJ2-1,TRBD1
TGTGCCAGCAGTTTGAGCGGGAGCTTGGGGGAGACCCAGTACTTC,CASSLSGSLGETQYF,few,TRBV27,TRBJ2-5,TRBD2
TGCAGTGCTAGTGCTGACGTGGGCGGGGGAAATGAGCAGTTCTTC,CSASADVGGGNEQFF,many,TRBV20-1,TRBJ2-1,TRBD2
TGTGCCAGCCACACAGGGGGAAAGGATCAGCCCCAGCATTTT,CASHTGGKDQPQHF,NA,TRBV18,TRBJ1-5,TRBD1
TGTGCCAGCAGCCAGACTTTAGCGGGGAGCTCCTACAATGAGCAGTTCTTC,CASSQTLAGSSYNEQFF,few,TRBV3-1,TRBJ2-1,TRBD2
TGTGCCAGCAGCTCAAAGGGAGGGGCAGAAGCTTTCTTT,CASSSKGGAEAFF,many,TRBV7-2,TRBJ1-1,NA
TGTGCCTGGAGCCGAAGCTACGAGCAGTACTTC,CAWSRSYEQYF,NA,TRBV30,TRBJ2-7,NA
TGCAGCGTACCGGGGACAGATCAGTCCAACGTCCTGACTTTC,CSVPGTDQSNVLTF,many,TRBV29-1,TRBJ2-6,TRBD1
TGTGCCAGCAGTAGAGCGGGGGGCTACTCCTACAATGAGCAGTTCTTC,CASSRAGGYSYNEQFF,NA,TRBV6-1,TRBJ2-1,TRBD2
TGTGCCAGCAGAACAAGTGGGGGAGCTAGCTACACCTTC,CASRTSGGASYTF,few,TRBV27,TRBJ1-2,NA
TGCAGTGCTGCCCCGTCTGGGATTCAGCATTCACCCCTCCACTTT,CSAAPSGIQHSPLHF,few,TRBV20-1,TRBJ1-6,NA
TGTGCCAGCAGCTGGGCGGGAACGGATACGCAGTATTTT,CASSWAGTDTQYF,NA,TRBV7-2,TRBJ2-3,NA
TGTGCCATCAGGACGACGGGGGTGAACACTGAAGCTTTCTTT,CAIRTTGVNTEAFF,many,TRBV10-3,TRBJ1-1,NA
TGTGCCAGCAGCCAAGGGACAGGGGGCACCGGGGAGCTGTTTTTT,CASSQGTGGTGELFF,few,TRBV5-5,TRBJ2-2,TRBD1
TGCAGTGCTAGCCCAGGACCGGAGACCCAGTACTTC,CSASPGPETQYF,many,TRBV20-1,TRBJ2-5,NA
TGCGCCAGCAGCTTAGCCGGGACCTCAGAGGAGACCCAGTACTTC,CASSLAGTSEETQYF,many,TRBV5-1,TRBJ2-5,NA
TGCGCCAGCAGCTTTACGGGCTCCTACAATGAGCAGTTCTTC,CASSFTGSYNEQFF,many,TRBV5-1,TRBJ2-1,NA
TGCAGTGCTAGTAGAACTAGCGGACTCTACAATGAGCAGTTCTTC,CSASRTSGLYNEQFF,many,TRBV20-1,TRBJ2-1,TRBD2
TGTGCCAGCAGTTACGACAGGGGGAGCACTGAAGCTTTCTTT,CASSYDRGSTEAFF,NA,TRBV6-5,TRBJ1-1,TRBD1
TGTGCCAGCAGCCTAGCGGGATCGGCGCAGTATTTT,CASSLAGSAQYF,few,TRBV28,TRBJ2-3,TRBD2
TGCAGTGCTAGATCCGGGTCTGCGGCCCAGTCCCAAGAGACCCAGTACTTC,CSARSGSAAQSQETQYF,few,TRBV20-1,TRBJ2-5,NA
TGCAGTGCTAGAGAAGGCAGTGGGGTTGGTACTGAAGCTTTCTTT,CSAREGSGVGTEAFF,NA,TRBV20-1,TRBJ1-1,NA
TGTGCCAGCAGCTTAGTGGCAGGGGGCTATGAGCAGTTCTTC,CASSLVAGGYEQFF,few,TRBV7-2,TRBJ2-1,TRBD1
TGTGCCAGCAGCTTGGCAGGGAGCAATCAGCCCCAGCATTTT,CASSLAGSNQPQHF,many,TRBV5-6,TRBJ1-5,NA
TGTGCCATCAGTGAGGCCGGGACAGCAATCTATGGCTACACCTTC,CAISEAGTAIYGYTF,NA,TRBV10-3,TRBJ1-2,TRBD1
TGTGCTAGTTCATTCGGGACTAGCGGGATAGAGACCCAGTACTTC,CASSFGTSGIETQYF,few,TRBV7-7,TRBJ2-5,TRBD2
TGTGCCAGCAGTGGATGGGGGGAAGAAGAGTACTTC,CASSGWGEEEYF,few,TRBV25-1,TRBJ2-7,NA
TGTGCCAGCAGCTTCGGAACGAATGAGCAGTTCTTC,CASSFGTNEQFF,many,TRBV5-6,TRBJ2-1,NA
TGTGCCAGCTCACCGGCGGCTAGCAATGAGCAGTTCTTC,CASSPAASNEQFF,few,TRBV18,TRBJ2-1,NA
TGCAGTGCTAGACCTGGGGGGTTGGATCAGCCCCAGCATTTT,CSARPGGLDQPQHF,NA,TRBV20-1,TRBJ1-5,NA
TGTGCCAGCAGCCCACTGGACAGTGGTGGCGAGCAGTACTTC,CASSPLDSGGEQYF,NA,TRBV3-1,TRBJ2-7,NA
TGTGCCATCAGTGTGACCACGGGTAGCGGGGTGAATACGCAGTATTTT,CAISVTTGSGVNTQYF,few,TRBV10-3,TRBJ2-3,TRBD2
TGCAGTGCTAGAGCCGGGACAGGGGCCTTCACCGGGGAGCTGTTTTTT,CSARAGTGAFTGELFF,few,TRBV20-1,TRBJ2-2,TRBD1
TGTGCCAGCAGGGTCAACAGGGCCGGCTATGGCTACACCTTC,CASRVNRAGYGYTF,many,TRBV7-2,TRBJ1-2,NA
TGTGCCAGCAGCCACGGGACAGGGGTGGCTCAGCCCCAGCATTTT,CASSHGTGVAQPQHF,few,TRBV12-3/TRBV12-4,TRBJ1-5,TRBD1
TGTGCCATCAGTCCCCGGGAGCAAACAGATACGCAGTATTTT,CAISPREQTDTQYF,many,TRBV10-3,TRBJ2-3,NA
TGTGCTAGCAGCCCTAAAAGAGCCCCGCTACTAGCGATCCACGAGCAGTACTTC,CASSPKRAPLLAIHEQYF,few,TRBV7-7,TRBJ2-7,TRBD2
TGTGCCACCGATATGGGGGCAGGGGAGGTCACTGAAGCTTTCTTT,CATDMGAGEVTEAFF,NA,TRBV15,TRBJ1-1,NA
TGTGCCAGCAGAAGACTAGCGGGGTATGAGACCGGGGAGCTGTTTTTT,CASRRLAGYETGELFF,NA,TRBV6-1,TRBJ2-2,TRBD2
TGTGCCTCCCAAAACAGCGAAGAGACCCAGTACTTC,CASQNSEETQYF,NA,TRBV7-9,TRBJ2-5,NA
TGCAGTGCTAGAGATCGGGTGGGATTACAGCCCCAGCATTTT,CSARDRVGLQPQHF,few,TRBV20-1,TRBJ1-5,NA
TGCAGTGCAGTAAAGCGGACAGCTTACAGTGAGCAGTTCTTC,CSAVKRTAYSEQFF,NA,TRBV20-1,TRBJ2-1,NA
TGCAGTGCTAGTCAGGCACCAAACACTGAAGCTTTCTTT,CSASQAPNTEAFF,NA,TRBV20-1,TRBJ1-1,NA
TGTGCCAGCCAACCGGACCTATTCTCCTACGAGCAGTACTTC,CASQPDLFSYEQYF,many,TRBV18,TRBJ2-7,NA
TGCAGTGCTAGAGATATGACAGGGCCATACGACCTTTACAATGAGCAGTTCTTC,CSARDMTGPYDLYNEQFF,NA,TRBV20-1,TRBJ2-1,TRBD1
TGTGCCAGCTCACCACCGAACAGCTACTCCTACAATGAGCAGTTCTTC,CASSPPNSYSYNEQFF,few,TRBV18,TRBJ2-1,NA
TGCAGTGCCAAGAAGATGGGTCGCGGGGTCCCCCAAGAGACCCAGTACTTC,CSAKKMGRGVPQETQYF,few,TRBV20-1,TRBJ2-5,NA
TGCAGTGCTAACCAGGGGTCCAATCAGCCCCAGCATTTT,CSANQGSNQPQHF,few,TRBV20-1,TRBJ1-5,NA
TGTGCCATCAGTGAGGCCGGGGAGCTGTTTTTT,CAISEAGELFF,few,TRBV10-3,TRBJ2-2,NA
TGCAGTGCTAGGGAGGGGAGCCTGAACTATGGCTACACCTTC,CSAREGSLNYGYTF,NA,TRBV20-1,TRBJ1-2,NA
TGCGCCAGCAGCTGGACAGGGGAAGGGTCTGGGGCCAACGTCCTGACTTTC,CASSWTGEGSGANVLTF,NA,TRBV5-1,TRBJ2-6,TRBD1
TGTGCCTGGAGTGATATAGCGGGAATAACTCAGTTCTTC,CAWSDIAGITQFF,NA,TRBV30,TRBJ2-1,TRBD2
TGTGCCATCAAGAGCTCCGGAGCAGGGAATGAGCAGTTCTTC,CAIKSSGAGNEQFF,NA,TRBV10-3,TRBJ2-1,NA
TGCGCCAGCAGCGGAGGACAGGGTCTCAGGTGGACTGAAGCTTTCTTT,CASSGGQGLRWTEAFF,few,TRBV5-1,TRBJ1-1,TRBD1